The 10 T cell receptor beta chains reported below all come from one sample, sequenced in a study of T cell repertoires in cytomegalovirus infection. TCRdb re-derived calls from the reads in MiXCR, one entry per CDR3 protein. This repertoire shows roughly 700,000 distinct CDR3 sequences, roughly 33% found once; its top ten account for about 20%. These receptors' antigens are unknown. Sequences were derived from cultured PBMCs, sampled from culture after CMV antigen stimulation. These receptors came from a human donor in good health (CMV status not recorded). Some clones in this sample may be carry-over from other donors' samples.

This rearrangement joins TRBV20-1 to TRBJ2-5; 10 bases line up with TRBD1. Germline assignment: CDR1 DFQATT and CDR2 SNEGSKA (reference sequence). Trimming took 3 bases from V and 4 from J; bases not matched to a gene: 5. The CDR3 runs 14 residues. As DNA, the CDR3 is TGCAGTGCTAGGGGACAGGGGTACCGAGAGACCCAGTACTTC. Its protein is CSARGQGYRETQYF.

CDR3 amino acids: CASSIRQGVMTDTQYF. In DNA, the CDR3 is TGTGCCAGTAGTATCCGACAGGGGGTGATGACAGATACGCAGTATTTT. The chain links TRBV19 to TRBJ2-3; the match to TRBD1 covers 9 bases. CDR1 is LNHDA and CDR2 is SQIVND in the germline V gene (reference sequence). CDR3 length: 16 residues. Germline trimming cut 3 bases from V and 3 bases from J; bases unmatched to any gene: 7.

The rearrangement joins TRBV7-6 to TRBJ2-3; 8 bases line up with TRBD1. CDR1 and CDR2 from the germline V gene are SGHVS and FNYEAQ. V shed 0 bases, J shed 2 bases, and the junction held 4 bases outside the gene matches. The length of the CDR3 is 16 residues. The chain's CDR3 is CASSLAGQVPTDTQYF. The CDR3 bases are TGTGCCAGCAGCTTAGCGGGACAGGTACCCACAGATACGCAGTATTTT. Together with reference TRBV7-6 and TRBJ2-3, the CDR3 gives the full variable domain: GAGVSQSPRYKVTKRGQDVALRCDPISGHVSLYWYRQALGQGPEFLTYFNYEAQQDKSGLPNDRFSAERPEGSISTLTIQRTEQRDSAMYRCASSLAGQVPTDTQYFGPGTRLTVL.

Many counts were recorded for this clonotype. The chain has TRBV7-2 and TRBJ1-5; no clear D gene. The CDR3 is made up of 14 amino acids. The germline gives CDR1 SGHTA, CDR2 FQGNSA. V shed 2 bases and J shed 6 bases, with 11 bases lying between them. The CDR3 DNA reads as TGTGCCAGCAGCTTATCGGGAGCGGGTCAGCCCCAGCATTTT. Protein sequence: CASSLSGAGQPQHF.

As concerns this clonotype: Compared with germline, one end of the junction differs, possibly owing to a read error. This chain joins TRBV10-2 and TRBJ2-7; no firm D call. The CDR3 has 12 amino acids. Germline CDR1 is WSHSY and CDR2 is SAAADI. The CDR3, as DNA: TGCGCCACCGAGAACTACTCCTCCGAGCAGTACTTC. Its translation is CATENYSSEQYF.

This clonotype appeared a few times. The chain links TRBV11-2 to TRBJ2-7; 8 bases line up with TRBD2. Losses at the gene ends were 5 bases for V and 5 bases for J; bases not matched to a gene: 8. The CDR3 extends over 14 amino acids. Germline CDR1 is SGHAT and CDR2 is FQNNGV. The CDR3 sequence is CASSALAGSHEQYF. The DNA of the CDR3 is TGTGCCAGCAGCGCCTTAGCGGGAAGCCACGAGCAGTACTTC. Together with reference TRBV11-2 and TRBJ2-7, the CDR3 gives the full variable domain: EAGVAQSPRYKIIEKRQSVAFWCNPISGHATLYWYQQILGQGPKLLIQFQNNGVVDDSQLPKDRFSAERLKGVDSTLKIQPAKLEDSAVYLCASSALAGSHEQYFGPGTRLTVT.

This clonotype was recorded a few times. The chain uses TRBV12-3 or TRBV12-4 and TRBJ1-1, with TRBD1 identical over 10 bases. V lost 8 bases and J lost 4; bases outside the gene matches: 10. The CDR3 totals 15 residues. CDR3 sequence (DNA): TGTGCCAGCTCATCCTGGACAGGGGGAGTCACTGAAGCTTTCTTT. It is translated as CASSSWTGGVTEAFF.

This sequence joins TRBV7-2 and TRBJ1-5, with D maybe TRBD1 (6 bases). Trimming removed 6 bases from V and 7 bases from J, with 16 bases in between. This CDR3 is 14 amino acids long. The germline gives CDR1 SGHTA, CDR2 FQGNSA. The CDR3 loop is CASSQRTAPQPQHF. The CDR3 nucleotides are TGTGCCAGCAGTCAACGGACAGCCCCCCAGCCCCAGCATTTT.

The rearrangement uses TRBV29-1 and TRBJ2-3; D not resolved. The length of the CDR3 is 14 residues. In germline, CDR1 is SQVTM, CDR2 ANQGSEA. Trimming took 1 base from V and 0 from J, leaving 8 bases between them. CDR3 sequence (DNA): TGCAGCGTTGAAGTCACAGCTAGCACAGATACGCAGTATTTT. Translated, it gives CSVEVTASTDTQYF.

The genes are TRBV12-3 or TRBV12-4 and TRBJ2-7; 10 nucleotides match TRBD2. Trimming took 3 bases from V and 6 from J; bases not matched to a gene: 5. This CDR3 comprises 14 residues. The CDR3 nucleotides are TGTGCCAGCAGTTTCAGCGGGAGGGCCGCCGAGCAGTACTTC. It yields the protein CASSFSGRAAEQYF.